The subject of this entry is one T cell receptor beta chain. Its specificity is unknown. These data are taken from a study of cytomegalovirus exposure and HLA in healthy donors. Study-wide results and caveats: Sequencing likely produced, as an artifact, a cluster of highly shared sequence variants. When analyzed later, a missense DCLRE1C variant was found to be linked to TCR beta V- and J-gene trimming. Later work found most CMV-associated TCR beta chains apparently HLA-restricted.

The PCR employed 60 Vbeta primers together with 13 Jbeta primers. Clones were sequenced by immunoSEQ multiplex PCR, and TCRdb holds only the in-frame ones, with some missing. Here the sample spans about 180,000 clones, 80% being singletons. V shed 5 bases, J shed 9 bases, and the junction held 8 bases outside the gene matches. Germline CDR1 reads SEHNR; CDR2 reads FQNEAQ (reference sequence). This CDR3 has 14 amino acids. Source material: PBMCs. The chain combines TRBV7-9 with TRBJ2-2, with TRBD2 matching 8 bases. The source of this sequence is a man aged 35 to 55 in good health and CMV-seronegative. CDR3 amino acids: CASSTGGATRELFF. The CDR3 DNA sequence: TGTGCCAGCAGCACCGGGGGGGCCACGAGGGAGCTGTTTTTT.